The 5 T cell receptor beta chains presented below share a single source sample, sequenced in a study of T cells in women clearing cervical HPV infection (dated by TCRdb to the late 2010s). The library was generated by the immunoSEQ multiplex PCR assay. The clones in this table, taken by TCRdb from immuneACCESS, are in-frame only. Not every clone is retained; where verified, under half of the shortfall comes from an unresolved V gene, and the cause of the rest is unknown. The data table for this sample lists under 30,000 clones. The ten largest clonotypes hold roughly 6.8% of the sample. The material sequenced was blood buffy coat. The receptor set was obtained from a woman aged 18 to 69 with a cervical HPV16 infection that either progressed to CIN3+ or cleared (not recorded which).

As for this clone: The read terminates 3 residues before the CDR3 end, so the remaining end is supplied by the germline J gene. The chain is built from TRBV19 and TRBJ1-4; weak D call: TRBD1 (5 bases). V dropped 1 base and J dropped 5 bases, with 11 bases sitting between them. Looked up from germline, CDR1 is LNHDA and CDR2 is SQIVND (reference sequence). CDR3 length: 15 residues. CDR3 sequence: CASSIGGQANEKLFF. CDR3 DNA (partial): TGTGCCAGTAGTATAGGGGGCCAGGCGAATGAAAAA. Supplemented by reference TRBV19 and TRBJ1-4, the full variable domain reads DGGITQSPKYLFRKEGQNVTLSCEQNLNHDAMYWYRQDPGQGLRLIYYSQIVNDFQKGDIAEGYSVSREKKESFPLTVTSAQKNPTAFYLCASSIGGQANEKLFFGSGTQLSVL.

Of note for this clone: The read ends 3 residues shy of where the CDR3 ends; the end is completed using the germline J gene. The V call is TRBV20-1, the J call TRBJ2-7; 8 bases are a match to TRBD1. J was trimmed by 2 bases and V by 3 bases; bases with no gene match: 12. The CDR3 runs to 16 residues. Germline assignment: CDR1 DFQATT and CDR2 SNEGSKA (reference sequence). The covered CDR3 bases are TGCAGTGCTAGGTCCACAGGGGGTCGGGCGGCCTACGAG. Translation gives CSARSTGGRAAYE. Given in full, the CDR3 is CSARSTGGRAAYEQYF.

As for this clone: The CDR3 goes on 3 residues after the read ends, and that part is filled in from the germline J gene. V usage is TRBV7-9 and J usage is TRBJ2-3; TRBD2 aligns across 8 bases. CDR3 length: 15 amino acids. Germline assignment: CDR1 SEHNR and CDR2 FQNEAQ (reference sequence). The CDR3 here is CASSRVSGMWETQYF. The part of the CDR3 DNA that was read is TGTGCCAGCAGCAGGGTTAGCGGGATGTGGGAGACG.

Note on this clone: Coverage ceases 3 residues before the CDR3 finishes, and the germline J gene fills in the end. J is TRBJ1-2 and V is TRBV2, with D perhaps matching TRBD1 (5 bases). The V gene lost 3 bases and the J gene lost 7 bases, with 18 bases spanning the gap. This CDR3 has 15 residues. The germline V gene encodes CDR1 SNHLY and CDR2 FYNNEI. The DNA read from the CDR3 is TGTGCCAGCAGTGATTGGGCAGGGAAATGGGGTGGC. This gives the protein CASSDWAGKWGG. The complete CDR3 sequence is CASSDWAGKWGGYTF.

As regards this clone: The junction and the germline gene differ at one end; a read error may be behind it. The CDR3 end falls 3 residues outside the read, so it is completed with the germline J gene. V and J are TRBV20-1 and TRBJ1-5; a possible D gene is TRBD1 (6 bases). The CDR3 sequence is 13 residues long. CDR1 DFQATT and CDR2 SNEGSKA come from the germline V gene (reference sequence). The sequenced CDR3 bases are TGCAGTGCAGCACAGGGCCCCCATCACCCC. Protein product: CSAAQGPHHP. The entire CDR3 protein is CSAAQGPHHPQHF.